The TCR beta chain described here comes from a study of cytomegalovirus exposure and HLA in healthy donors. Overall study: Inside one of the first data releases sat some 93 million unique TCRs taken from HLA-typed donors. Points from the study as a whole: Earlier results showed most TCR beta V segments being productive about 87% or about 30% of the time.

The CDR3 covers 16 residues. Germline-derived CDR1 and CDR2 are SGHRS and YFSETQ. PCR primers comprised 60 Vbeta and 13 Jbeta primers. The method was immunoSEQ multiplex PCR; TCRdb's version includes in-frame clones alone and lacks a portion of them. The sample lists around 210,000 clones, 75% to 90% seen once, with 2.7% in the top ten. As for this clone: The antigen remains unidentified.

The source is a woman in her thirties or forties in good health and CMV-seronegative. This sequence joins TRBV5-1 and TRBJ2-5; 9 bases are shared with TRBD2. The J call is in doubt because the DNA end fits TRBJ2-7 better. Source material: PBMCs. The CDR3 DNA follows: TGCGCCAGCAGCTTGGTTCTGGGACTAGCTACCTACGAGCAGTACTTC. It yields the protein CASSLVLGLATYEQYF.